These T cell receptor beta chains were read from a single sample in a study of cytotoxic CD8 clonotypes in ibrutinib-treated CLL. Assay used: immunoSEQ multiplex PCR; TCRdb lists only in-frame clones, some missing. The sample includes about 140,000 clones, approximately 80% of them seen just once. This specimen consisted of PBMCs, obtained after 12 months of ibrutinib treatment. The receptor set was obtained from a human donor with chronic lymphocytic leukemia. Both conserved end residues are part of each CDR3. Each record gives: J gene, clone size, CDR3 length, D gene, V gene, CDR3 protein, CDR3 DNA. A D gene is named only where the DNA matches it firmly. Clone size, where shown, is once, few, many, or a class for clones that have expanded.

>TRBJ2-7|NA|13|TRBD1|TRBV6-5
CASSPTGWYEQYF
TGTGCCAGCAGCCCGACAGGGTGGTACGAGCAGTACTTC
>TRBJ1-5|NA|17|TRBD1|TRBV30
CAWAFSRDRGGNQPQHF
TGTGCCTGGGCGTTCTCACGGGACAGGGGTGGCAATCAGCCCCAGCATTTT
>TRBJ1-6|once|15|NA|TRBV27
CASGEQNSYNSPLHF
TGTGCCAGCGGAGAACAGAACTCCTATAATTCACCCCTCCACTTT
>TRBJ1-5|NA|16|NA|TRBV7-2
CASSLVIAGPLEPQHF
TGTGCCAGCAGCTTAGTGATTGCGGGGCCCTTAGAGCCCCAGCATTTT
>TRBJ1-2|NA|15|NA|TRBV5-1
CASSLDSSTPTGYTF
TGCGCCAGCAGCTTAGACAGCTCCACCCCAACTGGCTACACCTTC
>TRBJ2-2|NA|15|NA|TRBV7-9
CASPPPGRNTGELFF
TGTGCCAGCCCTCCGCCGGGGAGGAACACCGGGGAGCTGTTTTTT
>TRBJ2-7|NA|13|NA|TRBV2
CASSESASYEQYF
TGTGCCAGCAGCGAAAGCGCTTCCTACGAGCAGTACTTC
>TRBJ1-4|few|14|NA|TRBV4-1
CASSHGPTNEKLFF
TGCGCCAGCAGCCATGGGCCAACTAATGAAAAACTGTTTTTT
>TRBJ2-2|NA|15|TRBD2|TRBV19
CASSRVLADTGELFF
TGTGCCAGTAGCAGGGTTCTAGCGGACACCGGGGAGCTGTTTTTT
>TRBJ1-2|NA|15|NA|TRBV9
CASSVGAEANYGYTF
TGTGCCAGCAGCGTAGGGGCGGAAGCTAACTATGGCTACACCTTC
>TRBJ2-3|NA|19|TRBD1|TRBV9
CASSPGQGRDFGTSDTQYF
TGTGCCAGCAGCCCGGGACAGGGTAGGGACTTCGGCACCTCAGATACGCAGTATTTT
>TRBJ1-4|few|15|NA|TRBV7-9
CASSTGRPRYEKLFF
TGTGCCAGCAGCACGGGACGTCCGAGGTATGAAAAACTGTTTTTT
>TRBJ1-6|NA|18|NA|TRBV19
CASSTVIPGGADNSPLHF
TGTGCCAGTAGTACTGTCATCCCCGGCGGGGCGGACAACTCACCCCTCCACTTT
>TRBJ1-4|once|14|TRBD1|TRBV6-6
CASSRGQGNEKLFF
TGTGCCAGCAGCCGGGGACAGGGGAATGAAAAACTGTTTTTT
>TRBJ1-2|NA|10|NA|TRBV9
CASSGRGYTF
TGTGCCAGCAGCGGACGGGGCTACACCTTC
>TRBJ1-2|NA|11|NA|TRBV28
CASSLNYGYTF
TGTGCCAGCAGCCTTAACTATGGCTACACCTTC
>TRBJ2-2|NA|15|NA|TRBV5-3
CARTIFGQNTGELFF
TGTGCCAGAACCATATTCGGACAAAACACCGGGGAGCTGTTTTTT
>TRBJ2-3|NA|15|NA|TRBV6-5
CASSLRDSSTDTQYF
TGTGCCAGCAGTCTCCGGGACTCTAGCACAGATACGCAGTATTTT
>TRBJ1-1|few|14|NA|TRBV9
CASSADPGNTEAFF
TGTGCCAGCAGCGCCGATCCCGGGAACACTGAAGCTTTCTTT
>TRBJ2-7|few|18|NA|TRBV7-9
CASSLGGGSGVLFYEQYF
TGTGCCAGCAGCTTAGGAGGGGGATCGGGGGTACTCTTCTACGAGCAGTACTTC
>TRBJ2-7|NA|13|NA|TRBV5-4
CASSSPWTYEQYF
TGTGCCAGCAGCAGCCCATGGACCTACGAGCAGTACTTC
>TRBJ2-2|once|16|TRBD2|TRBV7-9
CASSLSGGVHTGELFF
TGTGCCAGCAGCTTATCGGGAGGGGTGCACACCGGGGAGCTGTTTTTT
>TRBJ2-5|NA|13|TRBD1|TRBV6-5
CASRRQGQETQYF
TGTGCCAGCAGACGACAGGGACAAGAGACCCAGTACTTC
>TRBJ1-1|once|14|NA|TRBV4-2
CASSQETGRTEAFF
TGTGCCAGCAGCCAAGAAACAGGGAGGACTGAAGCTTTCTTT
>TRBJ2-3|NA|13|TRBD1|TRBV11-2
CASRSTGTDTQYF
TGTGCCAGCAGGTCGACAGGGACAGATACGCAGTATTTT
>TRBJ1-4|NA|13|NA|TRBV27
CASKGRVREKLFF
TGTGCCAGCAAAGGCAGGGTACGTGAAAAACTGTTTTTT
>TRBJ1-1|NA|15|NA|TRBV4-2
CASSSRYGMNTEAFF
TGTGCCAGCAGCAGCCGCTACGGAATGAACACTGAAGCTTTCTTT
>TRBJ2-2|few|13|TRBD1|TRBV5-1
CASRPGQDRELFF
TGCGCCAGCAGACCCGGACAGGACCGGGAGCTGTTTTTT
>TRBJ1-2|NA|14|NA|TRBV4-3
CASSQDTTVNGYTF
TGCGCCAGCAGCCAAGATACGACAGTTAATGGCTACACCTTC
>TRBJ1-1|NA|13|NA|TRBV19
CASRADRSTEAFF
TGTGCCAGTAGGGCCGACAGGTCCACTGAAGCTTTCTTT
>TRBJ2-1|NA|14|NA|TRBV5-4
CASSLMVSYNEQFF
TGTGCCAGCAGCTTGATGGTATCCTACAATGAGCAGTTCTTC
>TRBJ2-7|once|13|NA|TRBV12-5
CASGFGATYEQYF
TGTGCTAGTGGTTTTGGGGCAACCTACGAGCAGTACTTC
>TRBJ1-6|NA|14|NA|TRBV7-9
CASSDEGMSSPLHF
TGTGCCAGCAGCGACGAAGGGATGAGTTCACCCCTCCACTTT
>TRBJ1-2|NA|14|TRBD1|TRBV29-1
CSVELGQGASGYTF
TGCAGCGTAGAATTGGGACAGGGGGCCTCTGGCTACACCTTC
>TRBJ1-4|NA|16|NA|TRBV6-4
CATLTGGFATNEKLFF
TGTGCCACCCTGACGGGGGGGTTTGCAACTAATGAAAAACTGTTTTTT
>TRBJ1-3|NA|14|NA|TRBV6-5
CASSYDISGNTIYF
TGTGCCAGCAGTTACGACATCTCTGGAAACACCATATATTTT
>TRBJ2-6|NA|11|NA|TRBV6-1
CASGGANVLTF
TGTGCCAGCGGGGGGGCCAACGTCCTGACTTTC
>TRBJ1-1|NA|13|NA|TRBV7-2
CASSLAMNTEAFF
TGTGCCAGCAGCTTAGCAATGAACACTGAAGCTTTCTTT
>TRBJ2-1|few|15|NA|TRBV7-6
CASSPRTAGNNEQFF
TGTGCCAGCAGCCCAAGGACGGCAGGAAACAATGAGCAGTTCTTC
>TRBJ1-5|NA|14|NA|TRBV28
CASREAGGNQPQHF
TGTGCCAGCAGGGAAGCGGGTGGCAATCAGCCCCAGCATTTT
>TRBJ1-3|once|12|NA|TRBV7-2
CASSQAAGTIYF
TGTGCCAGCAGCCAAGCGGCGGGGACCATATATTTT
>TRBJ2-7|once|17|TRBD2|TRBV11-3
CASSLGTSGRVTYEQYF
TGTGCCAGCAGCTTAGGGACTAGCGGGAGGGTGACCTACGAGCAGTACTTC
>TRBJ1-4|NA|16|NA|TRBV10-3
CAISESKGLSGEKLFF
TGTGCCATCAGTGAGTCGAAGGGGCTCAGCGGGGAAAAACTGTTTTTT
>TRBJ1-1|NA|14|TRBD1|TRBV7-2
CASSTGGAGTEAFF
TGTGCCAGCAGCACAGGGGGCGCGGGAACTGAAGCTTTCTTT
>TRBJ1-6|few|13|NA|TRBV28
CASSSGLNSPLHF
TGTGCCAGCAGTTCAGGGCTCAATTCACCCCTCCACTTT
>TRBJ2-6|NA|15|NA|TRBV11-1
CASSFSFSGANVLTF
TGTGCCAGCAGCTTTTCATTCTCTGGGGCCAACGTCCTGACTTTC
>TRBJ2-7|NA|14|NA|TRBV28
CASSLPQGNYEQYF
TGTGCCAGCAGTCTTCCACAGGGAAACTACGAGCAGTACTTC
>TRBJ1-1|NA|11|NA|TRBV7-2
CATVRGDRAFF
TGTGCCACTGTTCGGGGTGACCGAGCTTTCTTT